This is a list of T cell receptor beta chains from one sample in a study of T cell changes during pregnancy in multiple sclerosis. Only in-frame clones appear in the TCRdb table, and some are missing; sequencing was by immunoSEQ multiplex PCR. In the table there are 50,000 to 60,000 clones, 75% to 95% of which are singletons. This material consisted of peripheral blood, taken in the first trimester of pregnancy. The receptors were sampled from a female donor in good health, enrolled as a control in a pregnancy study. Each CDR3 is given with its conserved first and last residue. The D gene is left open where the match is weak. The size field is filled for only some rows; it gives once, few, many or a size class.

d_call: .
v_call: TRBV29-1
j_call: TRBJ2-3
clone_size: .
cdr3_aa: CSVEDLIIAADTQYF
cdr3_nt: TGCAGCGTTGAAGATCTTATTATAGCGGCAGATACGCAGTATTTT

d_call: TRBD1
v_call: TRBV6-1
j_call: TRBJ2-7
clone_size: .
cdr3_aa: CASRQGHAYEQYF
cdr3_nt: TGTGCCAGTCGACAGGGGCATGCCTACGAGCAGTACTTC

d_call: .
v_call: TRBV11-2
j_call: TRBJ2-2
clone_size: .
cdr3_aa: CASSLSARDSGELFF
cdr3_nt: TGTGCCAGCAGCTTGTCGGCCAGGGATTCCGGGGAGCTGTTTTTT

d_call: .
v_call: TRBV30
j_call: TRBJ1-3
clone_size: .
cdr3_aa: CAWIRGSGNTIYF
cdr3_nt: TGTGCCTGGATTAGGGGTTCTGGAAACACCATATATTTT

d_call: .
v_call: TRBV7-8
j_call: TRBJ2-7
clone_size: few
cdr3_aa: CASSGGETNEQYF
cdr3_nt: TGTGCCAGCAGCGGCGGGGAGACGAACGAGCAGTACTTC

d_call: TRBD1
v_call: TRBV6-4
j_call: TRBJ2-4
clone_size: many
cdr3_aa: CASSVGQGENDIQYF
cdr3_nt: TGTGCCAGCAGCGTAGGACAGGGGGAGAATGACATTCAGTACTTC

d_call: .
v_call: TRBV27
j_call: TRBJ1-4
clone_size: .
cdr3_aa: CASSSAGGKLFF
cdr3_nt: TGTGCCAGCAGTTCGGCGGGAGGGAAACTGTTTTTT

d_call: .
v_call: TRBV27
j_call: TRBJ1-2
clone_size: once
cdr3_aa: CASSSAVKQDGYTF
cdr3_nt: TGTGCCAGCAGTTCCGCCGTAAAGCAGGATGGCTACACCTTC

d_call: TRBD1
v_call: TRBV7-2
j_call: TRBJ1-4
clone_size: .
cdr3_aa: CASSVGQGYEKLFF
cdr3_nt: TGTGCCAGCAGCGTGGGACAGGGGTATGAAAAACTGTTTTTT

d_call: .
v_call: TRBV5-1
j_call: TRBJ1-5
clone_size: .
cdr3_aa: CASSPRIGDQPQHF
cdr3_nt: TGCGCCAGCAGCCCTAGAATCGGGGATCAGCCCCAGCATTTT

d_call: TRBD2
v_call: TRBV5-1
j_call: TRBJ2-3
clone_size: .
cdr3_aa: CASSFGSGTSQYF
cdr3_nt: TGCGCCAGCAGCTTTGGTAGCGGGACATCGCAGTATTTT

d_call: TRBD1
v_call: TRBV7-2
j_call: TRBJ2-7
clone_size: .
cdr3_aa: CASSSLTGGAYEQYF
cdr3_nt: TGTGCCAGCAGCTCCTTGACAGGGGGCGCGTACGAGCAGTACTTC

d_call: .
v_call: TRBV11-2
j_call: TRBJ1-2
clone_size: once
cdr3_aa: CASSLESSGSYTF
cdr3_nt: TGTGCCAGCAGCTTAGAATCCAGCGGGAGCTACACCTTC

d_call: TRBD2
v_call: TRBV7-2
j_call: TRBJ2-3
clone_size: .
cdr3_aa: CASSFASGGIDTQYF
cdr3_nt: TGTGCCAGCAGCTTTGCAAGCGGGGGGATAGATACGCAGTATTTT

d_call: .
v_call: TRBV2
j_call: TRBJ1-1
clone_size: .
cdr3_aa: CASSQGFAEAFF
cdr3_nt: TGTGCCAGCAGTCAGGGGTTCGCTGAAGCTTTCTTT

d_call: TRBD1
v_call: TRBV7-9
j_call: TRBJ1-2
clone_size: .
cdr3_aa: CASSSGQRYGYTF
cdr3_nt: TGTGCCAGCAGCTCGGGACAGCGCTATGGCTACACCTTC

d_call: .
v_call: TRBV7-8
j_call: TRBJ1-2
clone_size: .
cdr3_aa: CASSLLRRGGGHPYGYTF
cdr3_nt: TGTGCCAGCAGCTTATTAAGGCGTGGGGGGGGGCATCCGTATGGCTACACCTTC

d_call: TRBD1
v_call: TRBV6-5
j_call: TRBJ1-3
clone_size: .
cdr3_aa: CASSYSRRGRRNTIYF
cdr3_nt: TGTGCCAGCAGTTACTCGAGGAGGGGGCGAAGAAACACCATATATTTT

d_call: .
v_call: TRBV2
j_call: TRBJ1-1
clone_size: few
cdr3_aa: CASSGQVMNTEAFF
cdr3_nt: TGTGCCAGCAGTGGACAGGTCATGAACACTGAAGCTTTCTTT

d_call: .
v_call: TRBV18
j_call: TRBJ2-2
clone_size: .
cdr3_aa: CASSPPQGGTGELFF
cdr3_nt: TGTGCCAGCTCACCCCCACAGGGCGGCACCGGGGAGCTGTTTTTT

d_call: .
v_call: TRBV7-8
j_call: TRBJ1-1
clone_size: .
cdr3_aa: CASSSILPGGNTEAFF
cdr3_nt: TGTGCCAGCAGCTCGATCTTGCCGGGTGGGAACACTGAAGCTTTCTTT

d_call: .
v_call: TRBV2
j_call: TRBJ1-5
clone_size: .
cdr3_aa: CASSESQGARQPQHF
cdr3_nt: TGTGCCAGCAGTGAGTCTCAAGGGGCTCGGCAGCCCCAGCATTTT